This TCR beta chain was recorded in a study of Graves' ophthalmopathy and Graves' hyperthyroidism. Study-wide results and caveats: Detection in blood was also observed for most expanded thyroid clonotypes above 0.001 frequency. Ophthalmopathy versus stable hyperthyroidism: 13-signature model gave 87.88% sensitivity, 75% to 83% specificity.

Looked up from germline, CDR1 is MNHEY and CDR2 is SVGAGI. The V gene lost 2 bases and the J gene lost 5 bases, with 3 bases spanning the gap. The length of the CDR3 is 11 residues. This clonotype was counted at least ten times. Its target is not known. Amplification targeted the TCR beta CDR3 regions, with RNA transcripts as the source material. RT-PCR in the first round used HTBI primers; a second-round multiplex PCR followed. One entry per CDR3 protein results from TCRdb running MiXCR on the multiplex PCR reads. The sample has about 480,000 distinct CDR3 sequences; approximately 15% are singletons. Pregnancy or lactation, uncontrolled infections and other autoimmune diseases were grounds for excluding patients.

The chain recombines TRBV6-5 with TRBJ2-5; no definite D call. The sequence came from a young woman with Graves' ophthalmopathy. The sequencing input was blood. CDR3 nucleotides: TGTGCCAGCAGTTACCTGGAGACCCAGTACTTC. Its protein product is CASSYLETQYF.